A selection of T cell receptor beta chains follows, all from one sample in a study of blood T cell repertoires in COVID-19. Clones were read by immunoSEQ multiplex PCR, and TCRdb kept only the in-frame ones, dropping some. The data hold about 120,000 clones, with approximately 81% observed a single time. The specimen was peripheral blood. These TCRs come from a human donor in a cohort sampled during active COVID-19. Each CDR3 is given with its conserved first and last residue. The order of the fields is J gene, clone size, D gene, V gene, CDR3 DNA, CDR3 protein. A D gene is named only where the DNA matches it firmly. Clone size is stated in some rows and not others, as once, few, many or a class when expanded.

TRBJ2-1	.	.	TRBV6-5	TGTGCCAGCAGACGGGACATGTACAATGAGCAGTTCTTC	CASRRDMYNEQFF
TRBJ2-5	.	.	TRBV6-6	TGTGCCAGCAGTTACTCGAGGGCAGCGCAAGAGACCCAGTACTTC	CASSYSRAAQETQYF
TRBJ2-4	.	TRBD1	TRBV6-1	TGTGCCAGCAGTGAACGGGGAGTGGGCAGGGGGCGGTTTCTAGCCAAAAACATTCAGTACTTC	CASSERGVGRGRFLAKNIQYF
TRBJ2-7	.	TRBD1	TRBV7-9	TGTGCCAGCAGCCCCGTTTCGACAGGGCGAGACGAGCAGTACTTC	CASSPVSTGRDEQYF
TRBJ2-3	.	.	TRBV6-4	TGTGCCAGCAGTGACCTACCACCAGATACGCAGTATTTT	CASSDLPPDTQYF
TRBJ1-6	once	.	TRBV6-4	TGTGCCAGCAGTGACTCGGGCCGATTCAATTCACCCCTCCACTTT	CASSDSGRFNSPLHF
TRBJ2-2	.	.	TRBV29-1	TGCAGCGCCAGGGTTTACACCGGGGAGCTGTTTTTT	CSARVYTGELFF
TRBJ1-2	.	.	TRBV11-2	TGTGCCAGCAGCTTACACCCTGGGGGCGACTATGGCTACACCTTC	CASSLHPGGDYGYTF
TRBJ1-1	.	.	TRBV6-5	TGTGCCAGCAAGGCAGGGTATGGGACTGAAGCTTTCTTT	CASKAGYGTEAFF
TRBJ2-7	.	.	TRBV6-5	TGTGCCAGCAGTTACTCTGGGGGCTCCGAGCAGTACTTC	CASSYSGGSEQYF
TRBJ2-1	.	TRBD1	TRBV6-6	TGTGCCAGCAGTCCGTTACAGGGGGCCTTGACCTACAATGAGCAGTTCTTC	CASSPLQGALTYNEQFF
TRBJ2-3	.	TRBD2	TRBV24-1	TGTGCCACCAGTGATCGAACTAGCGGGGGGGCAGATACGCAGTATTTT	CATSDRTSGGADTQYF
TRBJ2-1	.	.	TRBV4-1	TGCGCCAGCAGCCAAGATTCGTCCTTCTACAATGAGCAGTTCTTC	CASSQDSSFYNEQFF
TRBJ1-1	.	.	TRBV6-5	TGTGCCAGCAGTTACGACGGGCGGGAAAACACTGAAGCTTTCTTT	CASSYDGRENTEAFF
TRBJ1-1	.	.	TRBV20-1	TGCAGTGCCGGTCGGGACACTGAAGCTTTCTTT	CSAGRDTEAFF
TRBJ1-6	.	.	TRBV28	TGTGCCAGCAGCCTTGGACGGGGGGGGTCACCCCTCCACTTT	CASSLGRGGSPLHF
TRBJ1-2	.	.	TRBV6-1	TGTGCCAGCAGTGAAACAGGGTTTGGCTACACCTTC	CASSETGFGYTF
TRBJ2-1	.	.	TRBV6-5	TGTGCCACCTGGGGGGTGCCCTCCTACAATGAGCAGTTCTTC	CATWGVPSYNEQFF
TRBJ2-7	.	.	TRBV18	TGTGCCAGCTCACCACAGGGGTTTACCTACGAGCAGTACTTC	CASSPQGFTYEQYF
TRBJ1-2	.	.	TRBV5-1	TGCGCCAGCAGACCAGTTAACTATGGCTACACCTTC	CASRPVNYGYTF
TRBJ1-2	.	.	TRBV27	TGTGCCAGCAGTTCCCTAGGGGGGGCTAGTGATGGCTACACCTTC	CASSSLGGASDGYTF
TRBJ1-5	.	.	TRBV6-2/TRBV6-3	TGTGCCAGCAGTCATCAGGGAAGTCAGCCCCAGCATTTT	CASSHQGSQPQHF